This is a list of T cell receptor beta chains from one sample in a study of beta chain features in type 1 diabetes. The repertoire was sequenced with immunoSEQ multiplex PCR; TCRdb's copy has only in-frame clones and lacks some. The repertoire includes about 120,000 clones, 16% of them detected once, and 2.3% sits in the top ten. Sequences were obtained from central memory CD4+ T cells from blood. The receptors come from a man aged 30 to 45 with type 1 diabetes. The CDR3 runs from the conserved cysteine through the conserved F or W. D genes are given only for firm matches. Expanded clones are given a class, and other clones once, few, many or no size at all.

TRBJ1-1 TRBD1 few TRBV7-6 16 CASSWQGEQRNTEAFF TGTGCCAGCAGCTGGCAGGGGGAACAGAGAAACACTGAAGCTTTCTTT
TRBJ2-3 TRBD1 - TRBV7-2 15 CASSSDRLSTDTQYF TGTGCCAGCAGCTCGGACAGGCTAAGCACAGATACGCAGTATTTT
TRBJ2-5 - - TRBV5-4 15 CASSLAGATRGTQYF TGTGCCAGCAGCTTGGCGGGCGCTACACGAGGGACCCAGTACTTC
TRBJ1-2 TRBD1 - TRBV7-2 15 CASSPRLGQGWGYTF TGTGCCAGCAGCCCTAGGCTCGGACAGGGCTGGGGCTACACCTTC
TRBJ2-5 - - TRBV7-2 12 CASSLGLETQYF TGTGCCAGCAGCTTAGGGCTGGAGACCCAGTACTTC
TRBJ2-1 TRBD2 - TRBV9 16 CASSKGLAGGGNEQFF TGTGCCAGCAGCAAAGGACTAGCGGGGGGCGGAAATGAGCAGTTCTTC
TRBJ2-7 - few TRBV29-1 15 CSVTRTGGRIYEQYF TGCAGCGTTACCAGGACCGGGGGGCGAATCTACGAGCAGTACTTC
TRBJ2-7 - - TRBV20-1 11 CSASGQNEGPF TGCAGTGCCAGCGGACAGAACGAGGGGCCATTC
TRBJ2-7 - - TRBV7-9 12 CASSFQGYEQYF TGTGCCAGCAGCTTCCAGGGCTACGAGCAGTACTTC
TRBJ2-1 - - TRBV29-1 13 CSVESSLADEQFF TGCAGCGTTGAAAGTTCACTAGCCGATGAGCAGTTCTTC
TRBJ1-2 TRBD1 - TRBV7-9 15 CASSLIGQGTTVGTF TGTGCCAGCAGCTTAATCGGACAGGGGACGACAGTGGGCACCTTC
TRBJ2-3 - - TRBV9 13 CASSVTSSDTQYF TGTGCCAGCAGCGTGACTAGTTCCGATACGCAGTATTTT
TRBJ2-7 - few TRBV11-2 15 CASSLTGSVSVEQYF TGTGCCAGCAGCCTCACAGGGAGCGTGTCGGTCGAGCAGTACTTC
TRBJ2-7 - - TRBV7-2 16 CASSPREDSYAYEQYF TGTGCCAGCAGCCCCCGGGAGGACAGCTACGCCTACGAGCAGTACTTC
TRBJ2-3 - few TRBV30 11 CAWSRTDTQYF TGTGCCTGGAGCCGGACAGATACGCAGTATTTT
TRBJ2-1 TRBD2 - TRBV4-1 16 CASSQGNGGAHNEQFF TGCGCCAGCAGCCAAGGCAACGGGGGGGCCCACAATGAGCAGTTCTTC
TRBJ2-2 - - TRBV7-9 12 CASSLGAGELFF TGTGCCAGCAGCTTAGGTGCCGGGGAGCTGTTTTTT
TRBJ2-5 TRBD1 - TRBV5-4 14 CASSYDRAQETQYF TGTGCCAGCAGCTATGACAGGGCCCAAGAGACCCAGTACTTC
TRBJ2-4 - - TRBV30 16 CAWSEARGLAKNIQYF TGTGCCTGGAGTGAGGCCAGGGGATTAGCCAAAAACATTCAGTACTTC
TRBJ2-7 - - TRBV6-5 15 CASSYSGGSYYEQYF TGTGCCAGCAGTTACAGTGGGGGCTCCTACTACGAGCAGTACTTC
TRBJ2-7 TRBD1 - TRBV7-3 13 CASSLGQGREQYF TGTGCCAGCAGCTTGGGACAGGGGAGAGAGCAGTACTTC
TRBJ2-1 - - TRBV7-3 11 CASSLDNEQFF TGTGCCAGCAGCTTAGACAATGAGCAGTTCTTC
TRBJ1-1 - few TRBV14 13 CASSRQVGTEAFF TGTGCCAGCAGCCGGCAGGTAGGGACTGAAGCTTTCTTT
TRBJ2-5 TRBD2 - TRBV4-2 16 CASSQSSGGAGETQYF TGTGCCAGCAGCCAATCTAGCGGGGGGGCTGGAGAGACCCAGTACTTC
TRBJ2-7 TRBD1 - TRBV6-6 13 CATVGTGPYEQYF TGTGCCACCGTAGGGACAGGGCCCTACGAGCAGTACTTC
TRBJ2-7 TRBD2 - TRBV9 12 CASSVAGGRRYF TGTGCCAGCAGCGTAGCGGGAGGTCGGCGGTACTTC
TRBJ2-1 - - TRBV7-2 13 CASSSQVGNEQFF TGTGCCAGCAGCTCCCAGGTGGGCAATGAGCAGTTCTTC
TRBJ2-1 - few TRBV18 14 CASSPQEAHNEQFF TGTGCCAGCTCACCGCAAGAAGCGCACAATGAGCAGTTCTTC
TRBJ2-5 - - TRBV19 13 CASSTDILKTQYF TGTGCCAGTAGTACCGACATTTTAAAGACCCAGTACTTC